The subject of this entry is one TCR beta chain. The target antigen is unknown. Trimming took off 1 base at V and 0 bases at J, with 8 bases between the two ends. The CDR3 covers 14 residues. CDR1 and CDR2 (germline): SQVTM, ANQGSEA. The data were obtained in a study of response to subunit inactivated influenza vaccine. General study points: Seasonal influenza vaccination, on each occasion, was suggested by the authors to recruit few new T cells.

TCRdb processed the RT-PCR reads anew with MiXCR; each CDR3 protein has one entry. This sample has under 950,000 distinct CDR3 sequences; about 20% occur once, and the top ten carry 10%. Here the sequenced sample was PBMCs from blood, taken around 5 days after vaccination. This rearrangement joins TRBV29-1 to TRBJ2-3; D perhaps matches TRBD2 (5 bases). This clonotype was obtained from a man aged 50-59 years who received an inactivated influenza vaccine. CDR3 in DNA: TGCAGCGTTGAAGCTCGGACTAGCACAGATACGCAGTATTTT. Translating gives CSVEARTSTDTQYF.